The T cell receptor beta chain described here comes from a study of neurological immune-mediated disorders. TCRdb reanalysed the 5' RACE reads using MiXCR and keeps one entry per CDR3 protein. The data hold 85,000 to 100,000 distinct CDR3 sequences, with 3.5% to 4% observed a single time. Trimming removed 0 bases from V and 7 bases from J, with 12 bases in between. Looked up from germline, CDR1 is SQVTM and CDR2 is ANQGSEA. This CDR3 spans 14 amino acids. This clonotype was seen many times. As yet, its antigen is unknown. Points from the study as a whole: Among expanded clones, no CDR3 amino acid sequences were shared across subjects, a pattern suggesting private repertoires in all groups.

Sequences were obtained from PBMCs. This TCR was sampled from a woman between 18 and 30 years old with multiple sclerosis. V usage is TRBV29-1 and J usage is TRBJ1-4, with D perhaps TRBD1 (5 bases). Written as DNA, the CDR3 is TGCAGCGTTGAAGACGGGCAGGGAGGTGAAAAACTGTTTTTT. Amino acids: CSVEDGQGGEKLFF.